The table lists the clone carrying this T cell receptor beta chain with many counts. Germline CDR1 and CDR2: KGHDR and SFDVKD. V dropped 5 bases and J dropped 5; count of bases not matched to a gene: 6. The CDR3 has 14 residues. TCRdb re-called the RT-PCR reads with MiXCR, one entry per CDR3 protein. The sample carries 550,000 to 750,000 distinct CDR3 sequences, 12% to 15% recorded once. Sequenced input: memory CD4+ T cells from blood. This sequence originates from a female donor in good health, serving as a healthy control. The chain recombines TRBV24-1 with TRBJ2-3; TRBD2 aligns across 7 bases. CDR3 residues: CATSAGGSGDTQYF. In nucleotides, the CDR3 is TGTGCCACCAGTGCTGGCGGGAGTGGAGATACGCAGTATTTT.